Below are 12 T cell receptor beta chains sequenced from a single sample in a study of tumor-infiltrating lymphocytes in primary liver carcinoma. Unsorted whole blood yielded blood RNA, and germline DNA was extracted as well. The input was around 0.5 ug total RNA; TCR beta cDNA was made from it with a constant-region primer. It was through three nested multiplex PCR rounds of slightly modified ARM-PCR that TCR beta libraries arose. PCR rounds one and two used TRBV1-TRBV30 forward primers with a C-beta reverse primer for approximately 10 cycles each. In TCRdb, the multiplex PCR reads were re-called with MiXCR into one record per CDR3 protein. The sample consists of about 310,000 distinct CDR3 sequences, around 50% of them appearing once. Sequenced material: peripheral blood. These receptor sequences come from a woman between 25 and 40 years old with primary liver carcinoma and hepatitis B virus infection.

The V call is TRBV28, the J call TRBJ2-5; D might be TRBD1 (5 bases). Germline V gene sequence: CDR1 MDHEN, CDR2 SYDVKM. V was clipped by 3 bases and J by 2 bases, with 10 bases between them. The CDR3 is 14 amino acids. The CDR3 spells CASSFFAGQETQYF. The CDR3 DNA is TGTGCCAGCAGTTTTTTTGCAGGGCAAGAGACCCAGTACTTC.

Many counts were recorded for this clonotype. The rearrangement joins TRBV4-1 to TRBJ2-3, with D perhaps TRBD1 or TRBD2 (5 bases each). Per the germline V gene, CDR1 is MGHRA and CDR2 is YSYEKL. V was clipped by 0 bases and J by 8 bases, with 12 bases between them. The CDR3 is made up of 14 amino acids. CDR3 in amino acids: CASSQDRGAFTQYF. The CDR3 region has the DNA TGCGCCAGCAGCCAAGATCGAGGGGCATTTACGCAGTATTTT.

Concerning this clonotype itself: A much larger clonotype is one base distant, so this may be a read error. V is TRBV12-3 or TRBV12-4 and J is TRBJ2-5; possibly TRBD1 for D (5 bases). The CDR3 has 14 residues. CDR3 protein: CASSSAQGEEIQYF. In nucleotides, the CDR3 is TGTGCCAGCAGTTCGGCGCAGGGCGAAGAGATCCAGTACTTC.

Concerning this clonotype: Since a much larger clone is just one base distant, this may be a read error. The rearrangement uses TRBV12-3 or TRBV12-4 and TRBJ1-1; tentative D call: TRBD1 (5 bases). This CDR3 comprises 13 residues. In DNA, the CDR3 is TGTACCAGCAGTTTATTTTCACAGGACCAAGCTTTCTTT. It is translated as CTSSLFSQDQAFF.

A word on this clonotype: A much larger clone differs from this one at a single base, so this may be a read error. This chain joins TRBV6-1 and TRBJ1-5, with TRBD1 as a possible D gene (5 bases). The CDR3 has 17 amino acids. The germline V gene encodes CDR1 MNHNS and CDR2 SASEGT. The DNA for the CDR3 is TGTGCCAGCAGTGAACCTCCCGGGACTTATAGCAATCAGCCCCAGCAGTTT. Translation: CASSEPPGTYSNQPQQF.

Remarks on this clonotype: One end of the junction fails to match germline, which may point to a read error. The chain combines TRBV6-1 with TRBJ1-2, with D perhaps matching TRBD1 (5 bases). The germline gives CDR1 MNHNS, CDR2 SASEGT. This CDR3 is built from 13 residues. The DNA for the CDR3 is TGTGGCAGCAGCGGGGACGGGATCTATGGCTACACCTTC. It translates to CGSSGDGIYGYTF.

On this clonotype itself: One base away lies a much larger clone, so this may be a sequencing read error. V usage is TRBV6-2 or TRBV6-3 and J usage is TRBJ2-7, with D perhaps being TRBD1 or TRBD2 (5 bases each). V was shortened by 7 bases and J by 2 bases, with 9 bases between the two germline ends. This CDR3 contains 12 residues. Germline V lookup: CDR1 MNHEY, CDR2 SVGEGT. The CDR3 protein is CASNPGPYEQYF. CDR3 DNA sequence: TGTGCCAGCAACCCGGGGCCCTACGAGCAGTACTTC.

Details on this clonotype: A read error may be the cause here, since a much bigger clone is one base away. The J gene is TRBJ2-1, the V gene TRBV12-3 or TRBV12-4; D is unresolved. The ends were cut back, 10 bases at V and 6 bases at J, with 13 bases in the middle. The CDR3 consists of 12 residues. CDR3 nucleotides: TGTGCCATCCAGAGTAGTCTCAATGAGCAGTTCTTC. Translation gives CAIQSSLNEQFF.

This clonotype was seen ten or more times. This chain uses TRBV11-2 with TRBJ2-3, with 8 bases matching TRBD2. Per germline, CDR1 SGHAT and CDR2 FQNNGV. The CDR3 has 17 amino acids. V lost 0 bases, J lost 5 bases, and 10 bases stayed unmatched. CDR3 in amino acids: CASSLDLVSGRIDTQYF. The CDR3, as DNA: TGTGCCAGCAGCTTAGATCTAGTAAGCGGGAGAATAGATACGCAGTATTTT.

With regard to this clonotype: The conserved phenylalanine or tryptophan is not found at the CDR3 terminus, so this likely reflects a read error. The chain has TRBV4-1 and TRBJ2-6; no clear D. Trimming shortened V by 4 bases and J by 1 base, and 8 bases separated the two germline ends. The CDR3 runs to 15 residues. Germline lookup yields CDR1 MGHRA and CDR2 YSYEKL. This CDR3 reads CASSRAQSGANVLTL. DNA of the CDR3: TGCGCCAGCAGCCGGGCGCAATCTGGGGCCAACGTCCTGACTCTC.

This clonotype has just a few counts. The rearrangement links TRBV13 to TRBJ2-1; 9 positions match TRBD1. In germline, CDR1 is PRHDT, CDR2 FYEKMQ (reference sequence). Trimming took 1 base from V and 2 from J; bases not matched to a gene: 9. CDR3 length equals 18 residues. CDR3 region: CASSLEQGARPAYNEQFF. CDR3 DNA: TGTGCCAGCAGCTTAGAACAGGGGGCTCGCCCAGCCTACAATGAGCAGTTCTTC.

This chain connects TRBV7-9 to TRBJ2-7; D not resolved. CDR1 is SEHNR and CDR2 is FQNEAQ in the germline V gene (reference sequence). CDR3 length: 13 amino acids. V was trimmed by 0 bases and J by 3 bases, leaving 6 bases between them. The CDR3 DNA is TGTGCCAGCAGCTTAGCCGCTAGCTACGAGCAGTACTTC. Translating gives CASSLAASYEQYF.